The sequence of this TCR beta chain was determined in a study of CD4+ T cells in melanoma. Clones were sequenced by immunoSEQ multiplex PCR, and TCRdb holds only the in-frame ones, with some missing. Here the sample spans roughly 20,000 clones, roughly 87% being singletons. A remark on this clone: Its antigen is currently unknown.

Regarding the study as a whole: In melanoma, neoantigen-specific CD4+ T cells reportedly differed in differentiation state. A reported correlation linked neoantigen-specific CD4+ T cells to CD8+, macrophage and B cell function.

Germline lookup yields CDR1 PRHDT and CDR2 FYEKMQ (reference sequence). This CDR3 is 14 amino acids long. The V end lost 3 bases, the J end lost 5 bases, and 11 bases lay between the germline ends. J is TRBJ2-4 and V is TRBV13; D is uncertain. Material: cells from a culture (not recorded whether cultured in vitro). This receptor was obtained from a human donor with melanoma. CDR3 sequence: CASSLTVLENIQYF. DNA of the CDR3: TGTGCCAGCAGCTTGACCGTACTGGAAAACATTCAGTACTTC.